This is a list of T cell receptor beta chains from one sample in a study of blood T cell repertoires in COVID-19. Profiling relied on immunoSEQ multiplex PCR, and the TCRdb table lists in-frame clones only, not all of them. The repertoire consists of about 250,000 clones, with 88% occurring once and the leading ten covering about 1.3%. Sequencing was carried out using peripheral blood. All receptors derive from a man older than 75 with acute or convalescent COVID-19. Each CDR3 is given with its conserved first and last residue. The order of the fields is D gene, V gene, J gene, CDR3 protein. A D gene is named only where the DNA matches it firmly.

.	TRBV7-3	TRBJ2-2	CASSSDMRTGELFF
.	TRBV9	TRBJ1-6	CASSPQGPDSPLHF
.	TRBV5-4	TRBJ1-4	CASSLSAGLRNEKLFF
.	TRBV18	TRBJ2-5	CASSSGQPETQYF
.	TRBV11-2	TRBJ2-5	CASSGGTEPRDQYF
.	TRBV19	TRBJ2-5	CASSKDRGGRETQYF
.	TRBV5-5	TRBJ1-2	CASSLYIDLVYGYTF
.	TRBV3-1/TRBV3-2	TRBJ1-1	CASSQEGGDEAFF
TRBD2	TRBV7-3	TRBJ2-1	CASSFRTSDYNEQFF
TRBD1	TRBV18	TRBJ1-6	CASSPGQGYNSPLHF
TRBD2	TRBV10-3	TRBJ2-1	CAINRGGPYNEQFF
.	TRBV5-4	TRBJ2-5	CASSLRQNRGETQYF
TRBD2	TRBV19	TRBJ2-3	CASSIDDSGSTDTQYF
TRBD2	TRBV5-4	TRBJ2-2	CASSSGLAGTGELFF
.	TRBV6-5	TRBJ2-7	CASSPGVYEQYF
TRBD1	TRBV28	TRBJ2-2	CASRTQGSGGELFF
.	TRBV28	TRBJ2-5	CASSLTRGGTQYF
TRBD1	TRBV11-2	TRBJ1-4	CASSRQGAGEKLFF
.	TRBV7-2	TRBJ2-5	CASSLGWRGAWETQYF
.	TRBV7-2	TRBJ1-6	CASSSTGSASPLHF
TRBD2	TRBV7-6	TRBJ2-1	CASSPYTSGSKNEQFF
.	TRBV12-5	TRBJ2-1	CASGLQGRYNEQFF
TRBD1	TRBV28	TRBJ1-5	CASSWRQGAQPQHF
.	TRBV28	TRBJ2-3	CASSRGSWDTQYF
.	TRBV6-5	TRBJ1-5	CASRSYSNQPQHF
TRBD1	TRBV19	TRBJ1-1	CASSTNGRDRGTNTEAFF
.	TRBV5-1	TRBJ1-2	CASNRGQELNYGYTF
TRBD2	TRBV11-2	TRBJ2-1	CASSQRGTSSYNEQFF
.	TRBV18	TRBJ1-1	CASSPDPTGIEAFF
TRBD1	TRBV19	TRBJ1-5	CASSTNRGTRLDQPQHF
TRBD1	TRBV29-1	TRBJ1-1	CSGGTGLRTEAFF
TRBD2	TRBV6-4	TRBJ2-1	CASSDSSGGADEQFF
TRBD2	TRBV10-3	TRBJ2-7	CAISAPAGGPNEQYF
.	TRBV9	TRBJ2-3	CASSVGPEGADTQYF
TRBD1	TRBV12-3/TRBV12-4	TRBJ2-5	CASSRGFQETQYF
TRBD2	TRBV7-9	TRBJ2-7	CASSSPAGVSYEQYF
.	TRBV19	TRBJ1-1	CASSLLGGNTEAFF
TRBD1	TRBV7-3	TRBJ1-3	CASSLGQGSGNTIYF
TRBD2	TRBV5-1	TRBJ2-7	CASSVRSSGGWYEQYF
.	TRBV28	TRBJ1-2	CASISARNYGYTF
TRBD2	TRBV19	TRBJ2-2	CASSIPPSGRNTGELFF
TRBD1	TRBV4-2	TRBJ1-1	CASSQGDRGNTEAFF
TRBD1	TRBV5-1	TRBJ1-4	CASSDGQGWSEKLFF
TRBD1	TRBV14	TRBJ1-4	CATNRDRVANEKLFF
.	TRBV5-4	TRBJ2-5	CASSPQTGSQTQYF
.	TRBV5-5	TRBJ2-3	CASSLGSSTDTQYF
TRBD2	TRBV6-5	TRBJ2-1	CASSYVGLAGQNEQFF
TRBD1	TRBV5-5	TRBJ2-7	CASSGRDRGQYEQYF
.	TRBV4-2	TRBJ2-1	CASSQFTESSYNEQFF
.	TRBV9	TRBJ2-6	CASSVGVRETGANVLTF
TRBD1	TRBV24-1	TRBJ2-1	CATSDRQGGARSTFF
TRBD2	TRBV6-2/TRBV6-3	TRBJ2-5	CASSYYQTSGREETQYF
TRBD1	TRBV10-3	TRBJ1-3	CAISESRDSGNTIYF
.	TRBV5-4	TRBJ2-3	CASSLALERGTDTQYF
.	TRBV6-2/TRBV6-3	TRBJ1-5	CASSYSDGGNQPQHF